This T cell receptor beta chain was profiled in a study of cytomegalovirus exposure and HLA in healthy donors. Study-wide background: Membership in the Caucasian-associated ancestry cluster was found for about four fifths of 300 to 400 genotyped donors.

In this sample, this clone turned up once. Antigen unknown. Study-level results: Sequencing artifact likely explains a cluster of highly shared sequence variants. For TCR beta chains, V- and J-gene trimming was later linked to a missense DCLRE1C variant.

Germline V CDR1 and CDR2: SGHRS, YFSETQ. Germline trimming cut 3 bases from V and 4 bases from J; bases unmatched to any gene: 9. The CDR3 is 15 amino acids. In the PCR, 60 Vbeta and 13 Jbeta primers were used. TCRdb's copy holds only in-frame clones and misses some; the assay was immunoSEQ multiplex PCR. Here the sample spans some 140,000 clones, roughly 80% being singletons. This clonotype was sampled from a middle-aged man in good health and CMV-seronegative. The chain links TRBV5-1 to TRBJ2-5; 7 bases agree with TRBD2. Sequenced sample: PBMCs. CDR3 region: CASSSFGLAAETQYF. The CDR3 nucleotides read TGCGCCAGCAGCTCATTCGGGCTAGCGGCAGAGACCCAGTACTTC.